This T cell receptor (beta chain) was sequenced during a study of T cells in Graves' hyperthyroidism and ophthalmopathy. Study-wide context: Peripheral blood draws took place at initial diagnosis, ahead of any treatment.

Germline trimming cut 4 bases from V and 9 bases from J; bases unmatched to any gene: 15. Germline V gives CDR1 SGHRS, CDR2 YFSETQ. The length of the CDR3 is 16 residues. This clonotype was counted between two and nine times. Using RNA transcripts as the source, TCR beta CDR3 regions were amplified. In the first-round RT-PCR of the TCR CDR3, the HTBI primer set was used. TCRdb processed the multiplex PCR reads anew with MiXCR; each CDR3 protein has one entry. The sample contains about 840,000 distinct CDR3 sequences, roughly 40% of which appear only once. The material sequenced was blood. The chain is built from TRBV5-1 and TRBJ2-7, with 11 bases matching TRBD1. This sequence originates from a young man with Graves' hyperthyroidism. CDR3 DNA: TGCGCCAGCAGCCGCATCCTTGGACAGGGGGCGCGGGGGCAGTACTTC. It codes for CASSRILGQGARGQYF.